Detailed here is one TCR beta chain. Its antigen is not yet known. Within one base of it there is no much larger clone, and no base qualities were kept. The trial excluded patients who had a history of autoimmune disease or were on systemic immunosuppression. Peripheral blood for TCR sequencing was collected from all dose cohorts at baseline, on cycle 4 day 1, and on cycle 7 day 1. Samples came from an open-label, multicenter, first-in-human phase I dose-escalation trial of ivuxolimab. Adults with locally advanced or metastatic melanoma, renal cell carcinoma, hepatocellular carcinoma or head and neck squamous cell carcinoma were enrolled in the trial. Before TCR sequencing, CD4+ T cells and CD8+ T cells from peripheral blood were sorted into separate populations. The data stem from a study of OX40 agonist ivuxolimab in advanced cancers. Broadly, across the study: Ivuxolimab was an agonistic, fully human IgG2 monoclonal antibody directed against OX40 (CD134), a costimulatory receptor. Partial responses occurred in three dose-escalation patients: two with cutaneous melanoma and one with hepatocellular carcinoma. Of the roughly 54 dose-escalation patients, hepatocellular carcinoma was present in around 20, melanoma in about 15, renal cell carcinoma in 9 and head and neck cancer in 9. The paper describes the monotherapy dose-escalation part (N = 52 patients) of the phase I trial of ivuxolimab. Peripheral TCRbeta sequencing aimed to test whether ivuxolimab altered TCR sequence diversity and caused clonal T-cell expansion. Prior anti-PD-1, anti-PD-L1 or anti-CTLA-4 therapy was permitted, and about two fifths of dose-escalation patients had received checkpoint inhibitors. Intravenous ivuxolimab was administered to patients every 2 weeks at six dose levels: 0.01, 0.1, 0.3, 1.5, 3 and 10 mg/kg. In the dose-escalation cohort, around four fifths of patients were male, and the mean age was around 65 years with a range of roughly 23 to 79. Beyond this particular receptor, the publication reports: Clonal expansion of both CD4+ and CD8+ blood T cells was observed from baseline to week 6 at doses 0.1 to 3.0 mg/kg. In the 0.1-3.0 mg/kg groups, partial responders had among the lowest normalized peripheral clonal expansion, particularly in CD8+ T cells. Low levels of normalized T-cell clonal expansion were also seen in some patients who did not respond. On average, CD8+ T cells showed more expanded clones than CD4+ T cells after ivuxolimab. Which antigens the clonally expanded peripheral T cells were specific for was not determined.

Genomic DNA was extracted from sorted cells for sequencing of the TCRbeta CDR3 region. The immunoSEQ Assay was used for sequencing of TCRbeta CDR3 regions. Imported from immuneACCESS, the table was reduced by TCRdb to in-frame sequences with V and J called. These copies leave out some clones; in studies compared against another copy, an unresolved V gene accounts for under half, and the cause of the remainder is not known. Across this sample there are 60,000 to 85,000 clones, with 90% seen only once. Of the sample, more than 0.3% is held by the ten largest clones. The germline V gene (reference sequence) supplies CDR1 DFQATT and CDR2 SNEGSKA. Deletion took 6 bases off V and 2 bases off J, with a span of 4 bases between the germline ends. The CDR3 holds 10 amino acids from the cysteine to the phenylalanine. Solely the CDR3 DNA is kept, with 30 bases framed from the first base.

The receptor comes from an adult with an advanced solid tumor such as melanoma, head and neck, liver or kidney cancer. Recombination linked TRBV20-1 to TRBJ1-1, with no reliable assignment of the D segment. Sequenced here: CD4+ or CD8+ T cells sorted from blood, sampled in a trial of the OX40 agonist ivuxolimab. The DNA sequence is given as TGCAGTGCCATAAACACTGAAGCTTTCTTT. Its translation reads: CSAINTEAFF.